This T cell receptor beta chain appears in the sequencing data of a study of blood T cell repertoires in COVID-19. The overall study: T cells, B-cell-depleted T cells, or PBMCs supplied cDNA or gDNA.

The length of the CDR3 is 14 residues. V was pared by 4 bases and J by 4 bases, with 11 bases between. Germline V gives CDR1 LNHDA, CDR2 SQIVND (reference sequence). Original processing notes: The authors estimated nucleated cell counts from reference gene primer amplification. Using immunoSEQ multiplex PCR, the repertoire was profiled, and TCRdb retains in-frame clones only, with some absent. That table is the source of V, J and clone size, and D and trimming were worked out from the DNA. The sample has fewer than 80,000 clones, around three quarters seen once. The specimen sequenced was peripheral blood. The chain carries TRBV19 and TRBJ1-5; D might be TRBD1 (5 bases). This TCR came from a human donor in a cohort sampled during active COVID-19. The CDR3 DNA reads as TGTGCCAGTAGTAACCCGGGGGATAATCAGCCCCAGCATTTT. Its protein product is CASSNPGDNQPQHF.